This T cell receptor beta chain comes out of a study of shared clonotypes between healthy human individuals. General study findings and limits: Around 5% of naive CD4 clonotypes were common to several donors. Memory subsets generally showed smaller estimated richness than naive subsets did.

Trimming removed 8 bases from V and 5 bases from J; junction bases left unmatched: 9. CDR3 length: 16 amino acids. CDR1 and CDR2 (germline): MNHEY, SMNVEV (reference sequence). The naive CD8 fraction comprised CD45RO-negative cells positively selected for CCR7 and excluded terminally differentiated effector memory CD45RA+ cells. All of the donors resided in Nashville, Tennessee, and each was a Caucasian adult. A remark on this clone: Its antigen is not known.

The assay was immunoSEQ multiplex PCR, and TCRdb's table has in-frame clones only and misses some. The sample lists roughly 2,000,000 clones, roughly 95% occurring once. The sample consisted of naive CD8+ T cells sorted from blood. The clonotype was recovered from a young man in good health. V and J are TRBV27 and TRBJ2-2; the match to TRBD2 covers 12 bases. The CDR3 reads CASSRLAGALTGELFF. The CDR3 region has the DNA TGTGCCAGCTCCAGACTAGCGGGAGCTTTGACCGGGGAGCTGTTTTTT.